This is a list of T cell receptor beta chains from one sample in a study of T cell responses to AZD1222 COVID-19 vaccine. Generated by immunoSEQ multiplex PCR, the TCRdb table keeps only in-frame clones and is missing some. The sample lists about 140,000 clones; 92% were seen once. This material consisted of peripheral blood, taken on day 0 of AZD1222 vaccination. These TCRs come from an adult in good health. The CDR3 runs from the conserved cysteine through the conserved F or W. Fields, in order: D gene, clone size, V gene, J gene, CDR3 protein, CDR3 DNA. The D gene is left open where the match is weak. A clone size is listed for some rows: how often the clone was seen (once, few, many), or a class if it is expanded.

D gene: TRBD2; clone size: .; V gene: TRBV23-1; J gene: TRBJ2-7; CDR3 protein: CARVKPLAGDEQYF; CDR3 DNA: TGCGCCAGGGTTAAACCGCTAGCGGGAGACGAGCAGTACTTC
D gene: .; clone size: .; V gene: TRBV4-2; J gene: TRBJ1-4; CDR3 protein: CASSPGWTNEKLFF; CDR3 DNA: TGTGCCAGCAGCCCAGGGTGGACTAATGAAAAACTGTTTTTT
D gene: .; clone size: .; V gene: TRBV24-1; J gene: TRBJ1-1; CDR3 protein: CATSDFGSPTGTTEAFF; CDR3 DNA: TGTGCCACCAGTGATTTTGGATCTCCCACCGGGACCACTGAAGCTTTCTTT
D gene: TRBD2; clone size: .; V gene: TRBV9; J gene: TRBJ2-7; CDR3 protein: CASSVGATSGTSYEQYF; CDR3 DNA: TGTGCCAGCAGCGTAGGGGCGACTAGCGGGACCTCCTACGAGCAGTACTTC
D gene: .; clone size: once; V gene: TRBV5-1; J gene: TRBJ1-3; CDR3 protein: CASSVQGSGNTIYF; CDR3 DNA: TGCGCCAGCAGCGTACAGGGTTCCGGAAACACCATATATTTT
D gene: .; clone size: .; V gene: TRBV7-3; J gene: TRBJ2-7; CDR3 protein: CASSLSGNGDEQYF; CDR3 DNA: TGTGCCAGCAGCTTAAGCGGCAACGGCGACGAGCAGTACTTC
D gene: .; clone size: .; V gene: TRBV3-1/TRBV3-2; J gene: TRBJ2-7; CDR3 protein: CASSQATPSYEQYF; CDR3 DNA: TGTGCCAGCAGCCAAGCGACTCCCTCCTACGAGCAGTACTTC
D gene: TRBD2; clone size: .; V gene: TRBV5-1; J gene: TRBJ2-7; CDR3 protein: CASSLEAGVGEQYF; CDR3 DNA: TGCGCCAGCAGCTTGGAAGCGGGAGTTGGGGAGCAGTACTTC
D gene: .; clone size: .; V gene: TRBV7-3; J gene: TRBJ1-1; CDR3 protein: CASSLIRKENTEAFF; CDR3 DNA: TGTGCCAGCAGCTTAATCAGGAAAGAGAACACTGAAGCTTTCTTT
D gene: .; clone size: .; V gene: TRBV5-1; J gene: TRBJ1-3; CDR3 protein: CASSSPDVRGNTIYF; CDR3 DNA: TGCGCCAGCAGCTCGCCGGACGTCAGGGGAAACACCATATATTTT
D gene: .; clone size: .; V gene: TRBV6-5; J gene: TRBJ2-3; CDR3 protein: CASRPTWLHTQYF; CDR3 DNA: TGTGCCAGCAGACCCACTTGGCTCCATACGCAGTATTTT
D gene: TRBD1; clone size: .; V gene: TRBV30; J gene: TRBJ2-1; CDR3 protein: CAWNTGQGDNEQFF; CDR3 DNA: TGTGCCTGGAATACGGGACAGGGGGATAATGAGCAGTTCTTC
D gene: TRBD1; clone size: .; V gene: TRBV5-1; J gene: TRBJ1-3; CDR3 protein: CASSPATGDGNTIYF; CDR3 DNA: TGCGCCAGCAGCCCGGCGACAGGGGACGGAAACACCATATATTTT
D gene: .; clone size: .; V gene: TRBV11-2; J gene: TRBJ2-1; CDR3 protein: CASSLGDGIGNEQFF; CDR3 DNA: TGTGCCAGCAGCTTAGGGGATGGGATAGGCAATGAGCAGTTCTTC
D gene: TRBD1; clone size: .; V gene: TRBV6-2/TRBV6-3; J gene: TRBJ2-5; CDR3 protein: CASSRAGTGQETQYF; CDR3 DNA: TGTGCCAGCAGTCGTGCCGGGACAGGGCAGGAGACCCAGTACTTC
D gene: .; clone size: .; V gene: TRBV6-1; J gene: TRBJ1-5; CDR3 protein: CASSAQRRAEGQPQHF; CDR3 DNA: TGTGCCAGCAGTGCCCAACGGAGGGCGGAGGGTCAGCCCCAGCATTTT
D gene: .; clone size: .; V gene: TRBV6-2/TRBV6-3; J gene: TRBJ1-4; CDR3 protein: CASSYNGTINEKLFF; CDR3 DNA: TGTGCCAGCAGTTACAACGGGACAATAAATGAAAAACTGTTTTTT
D gene: TRBD2; clone size: few; V gene: TRBV4-1; J gene: TRBJ2-2; CDR3 protein: CASSLLAGANTGELFF; CDR3 DNA: TGCGCCAGCAGCCTACTAGCGGGGGCGAACACCGGGGAGCTGTTTTTT
D gene: .; clone size: .; V gene: TRBV5-1; J gene: TRBJ1-1; CDR3 protein: CASSTDGNTEAFF; CDR3 DNA: TGCGCCAGCAGCACCGACGGAAACACTGAAGCTTTCTTT
D gene: .; clone size: .; V gene: TRBV11-3; J gene: TRBJ2-3; CDR3 protein: CASSSTSGGTDTQYF; CDR3 DNA: TGTGCCAGCAGCAGCACTAGTGGGGGCACAGATACGCAGTATTTT
D gene: TRBD2; clone size: .; V gene: TRBV7-2; J gene: TRBJ2-5; CDR3 protein: CASSLASGNLETQYF; CDR3 DNA: TGTGCCAGCAGCTTAGCCAGCGGGAACTTGGAGACCCAGTACTTC
D gene: TRBD2; clone size: .; V gene: TRBV6-2/TRBV6-3; J gene: TRBJ2-3; CDR3 protein: CASSYSGLAGVLSDTDTQYF; CDR3 DNA: TGTGCCAGCAGTTACTCCGGACTAGCGGGGGTGCTTTCAGACACAGATACGCAGTATTTT
D gene: .; clone size: .; V gene: TRBV19; J gene: TRBJ1-2; CDR3 protein: CASSIGPAYGYTF; CDR3 DNA: TGTGCCAGTAGTATCGGGCCGGCCTATGGCTACACCTTC
D gene: .; clone size: .; V gene: TRBV7-3; J gene: TRBJ2-1; CDR3 protein: CASSTGLHNEQFF; CDR3 DNA: TGTGCCAGCAGTACCGGACTTCACAATGAGCAGTTCTTC
D gene: .; clone size: .; V gene: TRBV4-1; J gene: TRBJ2-1; CDR3 protein: CASSQRAAPYNEQFF; CDR3 DNA: TGCGCCAGCAGCCAGAGGGCTGCCCCCTACAATGAGCAGTTCTTC
D gene: .; clone size: .; V gene: TRBV5-1; J gene: TRBJ1-6; CDR3 protein: CASSLGAGMNSPLHF; CDR3 DNA: TGCGCCAGCAGCTTGGGGGCAGGGATGAATTCACCCCTCCACTTT
D gene: TRBD1; clone size: .; V gene: TRBV6-5; J gene: TRBJ1-2; CDR3 protein: CASSNTGGADGYTF; CDR3 DNA: TGTGCCAGCAGTAATACAGGGGGCGCGGATGGCTACACCTTC
D gene: TRBD1; clone size: once; V gene: TRBV6-5; J gene: TRBJ2-4; CDR3 protein: CASTTGPIAKNIQYF; CDR3 DNA: TGTGCCAGTACGACAGGGCCCATAGCCAAAAACATTCAGTACTTC
D gene: TRBD1; clone size: once; V gene: TRBV27; J gene: TRBJ2-7; CDR3 protein: CASSSGGRGLSRSPYEQYF; CDR3 DNA: TGTGCCAGCAGTTCCGGGGGCAGGGGGCTTAGTCGGTCTCCGTACGAGCAGTACTTC
D gene: .; clone size: .; V gene: TRBV24-1; J gene: TRBJ2-3; CDR3 protein: CATHPGKGPDTQYF; CDR3 DNA: TGTGCCACCCACCCCGGCAAGGGCCCAGATACGCAGTATTTT
D gene: TRBD1; clone size: .; V gene: TRBV10-3; J gene: TRBJ1-3; CDR3 protein: CAIRTTGGQGSGNTIYF; CDR3 DNA: TGTGCCATCAGGACGACAGGAGGACAGGGTTCTGGAAACACCATATATTTT
D gene: .; clone size: .; V gene: TRBV6-4; J gene: TRBJ2-2; CDR3 protein: CASSNGTNTGELFF; CDR3 DNA: TGTGCCAGCAGCAACGGGACGAACACCGGGGAGCTGTTTTTT
D gene: TRBD1; clone size: .; V gene: TRBV15; J gene: TRBJ1-2; CDR3 protein: CATSRDQGANYGYTF; CDR3 DNA: TGTGCCACCAGCAGAGATCAGGGGGCTAACTATGGCTACACCTTC
D gene: .; clone size: .; V gene: TRBV11-2; J gene: TRBJ2-1; CDR3 protein: CASSQDGTTYNEQFF; CDR3 DNA: TGTGCCAGCAGCCAGGACGGAACTACCTACAATGAGCAGTTCTTC
D gene: TRBD1; clone size: .; V gene: TRBV4-1; J gene: TRBJ2-3; CDR3 protein: CASSPGQGASTDTQYF; CDR3 DNA: TGCGCCAGCAGCCCGGGACAGGGGGCCTCAACAGATACGCAGTATTTT
D gene: .; clone size: .; V gene: TRBV19; J gene: TRBJ1-2; CDR3 protein: CASSSLSYGYTF; CDR3 DNA: TGTGCCAGTAGTTCATTGAGCTATGGCTACACCTTC
D gene: TRBD1; clone size: .; V gene: TRBV7-2; J gene: TRBJ2-7; CDR3 protein: CASSAPGQDYEQYF; CDR3 DNA: TGTGCCAGCAGCGCTCCGGGACAGGACTACGAGCAGTACTTC
D gene: .; clone size: .; V gene: TRBV5-1; J gene: TRBJ2-2; CDR3 protein: CASSLNVGETGELFF; CDR3 DNA: TGCGCCAGCAGCTTGAATGTCGGGGAGACCGGGGAGCTGTTTTTT
D gene: .; clone size: .; V gene: TRBV20-1; J gene: TRBJ2-1; CDR3 protein: CSASEPSSYNEQFF; CDR3 DNA: TGCAGTGCTAGTGAGCCTTCCTCCTACAATGAGCAGTTCTTC
D gene: TRBD2; clone size: .; V gene: TRBV7-8; J gene: TRBJ2-1; CDR3 protein: CASSRVLAGTNEQFF; CDR3 DNA: TGTGCCAGCAGCCGAGTTCTAGCGGGGACCAATGAGCAGTTCTTC
D gene: .; clone size: .; V gene: TRBV14; J gene: TRBJ1-5; CDR3 protein: CASSQETDSNQPQHF; CDR3 DNA: TGTGCCAGCAGCCAGGAGACGGATAGCAATCAGCCCCAGCATTTT
D gene: .; clone size: .; V gene: TRBV5-5; J gene: TRBJ2-3; CDR3 protein: CASSLDLATDTQYF; CDR3 DNA: TGTGCCAGCAGCTTGGACCTAGCCACAGATACGCAGTATTTT
D gene: TRBD1; clone size: .; V gene: TRBV28; J gene: TRBJ2-7; CDR3 protein: CASSLGDRATYEQYF; CDR3 DNA: TGTGCCAGCAGTTTGGGGGACAGGGCTACCTACGAGCAGTACTTC
D gene: TRBD1; clone size: .; V gene: TRBV4-2; J gene: TRBJ1-1; CDR3 protein: CASSQEPSGGSEAFF; CDR3 DNA: TGTGCCAGCAGCCAAGAGCCGTCAGGGGGCAGTGAAGCTTTCTTT
D gene: .; clone size: .; V gene: TRBV5-1; J gene: TRBJ1-6; CDR3 protein: CASSLGVGRGSPLHF; CDR3 DNA: TGCGCCAGCAGCTTGGGGGTCGGGAGGGGTTCACCCCTCCACTTT
D gene: TRBD2; clone size: .; V gene: TRBV19; J gene: TRBJ2-5; CDR3 protein: CASSILAGGPETQYF; CDR3 DNA: TGTGCCAGTAGTATTCTAGCGGGGGGGCCAGAGACCCAGTACTTC
D gene: TRBD1; clone size: .; V gene: TRBV5-4; J gene: TRBJ1-6; CDR3 protein: CASSQGTGVPYNSPLHF; CDR3 DNA: TGTGCCAGCAGCCAAGGGACAGGGGTACCCTATAATTCACCCCTCCACTTT
D gene: .; clone size: .; V gene: TRBV11-2; J gene: TRBJ1-4; CDR3 protein: CASSFGSPHWELFF; CDR3 DNA: TGTGCCAGCAGCTTCGGGAGCCCTCACTGGGAACTGTTTTTT
D gene: .; clone size: once; V gene: TRBV2; J gene: TRBJ1-4; CDR3 protein: CASRESQANEKLFF; CDR3 DNA: TGTGCCAGCAGAGAATCCCAAGCTAATGAAAAACTGTTTTTT
D gene: .; clone size: .; V gene: TRBV4-3; J gene: TRBJ2-1; CDR3 protein: CASSQGPYEQFF; CDR3 DNA: TGCGCCAGCAGCCAAGGTCCTTATGAGCAGTTCTTC
D gene: .; clone size: .; V gene: TRBV5-1; J gene: TRBJ1-1; CDR3 protein: CASSTTGLNTEAFF; CDR3 DNA: TGCGCCAGCAGCACTACTGGGTTGAACACTGAAGCTTTCTTT
D gene: .; clone size: once; V gene: TRBV5-1; J gene: TRBJ1-4; CDR3 protein: CASSWGSRRGNEKLFF; CDR3 DNA: TGCGCCAGCAGCTGGGGTTCTAGGAGGGGGAATGAAAAACTGTTTTTT
D gene: .; clone size: .; V gene: TRBV7-9; J gene: TRBJ2-1; CDR3 protein: CASSPHSEPYNEQFF; CDR3 DNA: TGTGCCAGCAGCCCACACTCAGAACCCTACAATGAGCAGTTCTTC
D gene: TRBD1; clone size: .; V gene: TRBV24-1; J gene: TRBJ2-2; CDR3 protein: CATSGTGRTGELFF; CDR3 DNA: TGTGCCACCAGTGGGACAGGGCGCACCGGGGAGCTGTTTTTT